This TCR beta chain was profiled in a study of control samples from healthy donors and cancer patients. TCRdb's copy holds only in-frame clones and misses some; the assay was immunoSEQ multiplex PCR. The repertoire has roughly 100,000 clones, approximately 90% of them found once; the top ten carry 2% to 2.5%. What was sequenced was blood. This receptor was identified in a woman aged 18 to 35 in good health.

The CDR3 region is CASSPPTTSGHGYTF. The CDR3 coding sequence is TGCGCCAGCAGCCCCCCGACCACTTCGGGCCATGGCTACACCTTC. The J gene is TRBJ1-2, the V gene TRBV4-1, with no clear D. Germline loops: CDR1 MGHRA, CDR2 YSYEKL. The CDR3 sequence is 15 residues long. Deletions cut 4 bases from V and 6 bases from J, with 18 bases between.